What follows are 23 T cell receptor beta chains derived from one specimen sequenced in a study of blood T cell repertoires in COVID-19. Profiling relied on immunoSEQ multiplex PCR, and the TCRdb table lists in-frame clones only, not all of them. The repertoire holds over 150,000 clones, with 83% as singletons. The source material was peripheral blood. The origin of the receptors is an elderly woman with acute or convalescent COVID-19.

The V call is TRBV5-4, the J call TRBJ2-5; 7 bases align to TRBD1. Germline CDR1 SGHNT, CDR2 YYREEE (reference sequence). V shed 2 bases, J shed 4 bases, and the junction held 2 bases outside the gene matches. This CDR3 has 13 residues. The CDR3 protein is CASSLQGRETQYF. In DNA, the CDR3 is TGTGCCAGCAGCTTACAGGGGAGAGAGACCCAGTACTTC.

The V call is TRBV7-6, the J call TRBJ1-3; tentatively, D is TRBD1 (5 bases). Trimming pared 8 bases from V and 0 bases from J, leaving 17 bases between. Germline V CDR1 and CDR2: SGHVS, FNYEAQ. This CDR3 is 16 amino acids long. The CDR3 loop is CASRKGRVDSGNTIYF. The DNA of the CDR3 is TGTGCCAGCCGAAAAGGCAGGGTAGACTCTGGAAACACCATATATTTT.

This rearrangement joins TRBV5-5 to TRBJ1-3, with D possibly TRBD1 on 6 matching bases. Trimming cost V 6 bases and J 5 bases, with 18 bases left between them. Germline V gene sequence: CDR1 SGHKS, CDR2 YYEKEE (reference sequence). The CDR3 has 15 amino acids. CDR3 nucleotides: TGTGCCAGCACCCGGGTTTACAGGGCGAGAAACACCATATATTTT. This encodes CASTRVYRARNTIYF.

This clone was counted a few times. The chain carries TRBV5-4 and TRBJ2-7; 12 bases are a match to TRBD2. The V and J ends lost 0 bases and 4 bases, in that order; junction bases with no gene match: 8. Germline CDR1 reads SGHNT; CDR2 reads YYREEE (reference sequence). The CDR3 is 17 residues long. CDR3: CASSLDLAGGLSYEQYF. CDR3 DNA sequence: TGTGCCAGCAGCTTGGATCTAGCGGGAGGGCTCAGTTACGAGCAGTACTTC.

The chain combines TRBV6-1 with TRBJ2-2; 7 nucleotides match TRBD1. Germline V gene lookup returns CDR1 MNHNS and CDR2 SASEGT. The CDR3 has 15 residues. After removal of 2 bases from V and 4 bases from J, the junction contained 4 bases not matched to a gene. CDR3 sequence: CASSEIWDSTGELFF. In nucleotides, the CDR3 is TGTGCCAGCAGTGAAATATGGGACAGCACCGGGGAGCTGTTTTTT.

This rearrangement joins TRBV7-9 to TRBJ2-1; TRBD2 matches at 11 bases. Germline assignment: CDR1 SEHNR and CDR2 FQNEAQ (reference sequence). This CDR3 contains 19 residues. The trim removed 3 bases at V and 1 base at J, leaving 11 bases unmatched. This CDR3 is CASSFQIAGGPSSYNEQFF. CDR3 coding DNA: TGTGCCAGCAGCTTTCAAATAGCGGGAGGGCCCAGTTCCTACAATGAGCAGTTCTTC.

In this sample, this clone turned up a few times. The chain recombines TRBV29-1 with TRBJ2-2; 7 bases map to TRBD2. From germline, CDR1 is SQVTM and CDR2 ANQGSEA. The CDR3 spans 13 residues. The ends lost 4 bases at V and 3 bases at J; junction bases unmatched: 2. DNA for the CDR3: TGCAGCGTTGCGCGGGAGTACACCGGGGAGCTGTTTTTT. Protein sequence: CSVAREYTGELFF.

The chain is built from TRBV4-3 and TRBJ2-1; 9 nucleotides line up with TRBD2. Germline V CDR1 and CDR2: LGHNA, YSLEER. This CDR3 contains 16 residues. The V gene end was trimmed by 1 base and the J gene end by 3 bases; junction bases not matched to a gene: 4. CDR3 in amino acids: CASSQGVTSGYNEQFF. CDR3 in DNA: TGCGCCAGCAGCCAAGGGGTGACTAGCGGCTACAATGAGCAGTTCTTC.

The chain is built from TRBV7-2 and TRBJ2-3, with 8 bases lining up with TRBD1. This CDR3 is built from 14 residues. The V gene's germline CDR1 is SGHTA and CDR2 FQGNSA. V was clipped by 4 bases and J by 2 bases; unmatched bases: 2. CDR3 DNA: TGTGCCAGCAGCTGGGGACAGGACACAGATACGCAGTATTTT. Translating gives CASSWGQDTDTQYF.

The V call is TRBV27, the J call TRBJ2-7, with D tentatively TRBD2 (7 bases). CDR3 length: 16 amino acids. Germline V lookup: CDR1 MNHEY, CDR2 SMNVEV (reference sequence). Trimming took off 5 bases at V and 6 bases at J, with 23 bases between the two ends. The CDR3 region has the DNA TGTGCCAGCAGTCCTCTTGGGGGGGGCGAATACTCCGAGCAGTACTTC. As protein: CASSPLGGGEYSEQYF.

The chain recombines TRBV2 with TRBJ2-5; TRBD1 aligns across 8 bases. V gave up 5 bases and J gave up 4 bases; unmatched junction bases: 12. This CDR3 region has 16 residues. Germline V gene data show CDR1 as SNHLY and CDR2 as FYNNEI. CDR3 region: CASSTPRTGMGETQYF. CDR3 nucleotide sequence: TGTGCCAGCAGTACCCCACGGACAGGGATGGGAGAGACCCAGTACTTC. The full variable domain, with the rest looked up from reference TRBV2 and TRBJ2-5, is EPEVTQTPSHQVTQMGQEVILRCVPISNHLYFYWYRQILGQKVEFLVSFYNNEISEKSEIFDDQFSVERPDGSNFTLKIRSTKLEDSAMYFCASSTPRTGMGETQYFGPGTRLLVL.

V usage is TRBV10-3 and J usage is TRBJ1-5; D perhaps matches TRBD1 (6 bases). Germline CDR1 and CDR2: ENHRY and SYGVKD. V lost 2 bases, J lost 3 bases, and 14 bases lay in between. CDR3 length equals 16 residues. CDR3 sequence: CAISERGMLDNQPQHF. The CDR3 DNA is TGTGCCATCAGTGAGAGGGGGATGTTAGACAATCAGCCCCAGCATTTT.

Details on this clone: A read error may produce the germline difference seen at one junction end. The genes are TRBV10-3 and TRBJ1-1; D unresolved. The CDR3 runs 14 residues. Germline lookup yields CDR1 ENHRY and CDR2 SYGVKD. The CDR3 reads CAISDSGYNTKAFF. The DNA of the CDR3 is TGTGCCATCAGTGATTCCGGGTATAACACTAAAGCTTTCTTT.

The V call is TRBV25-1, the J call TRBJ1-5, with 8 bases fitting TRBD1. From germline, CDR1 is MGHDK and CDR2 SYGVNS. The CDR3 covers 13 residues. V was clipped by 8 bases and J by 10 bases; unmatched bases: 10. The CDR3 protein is CASRQTGEGPQHF. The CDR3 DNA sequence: TGTGCCAGCCGGCAGACAGGGGAAGGACCCCAGCATTTT.

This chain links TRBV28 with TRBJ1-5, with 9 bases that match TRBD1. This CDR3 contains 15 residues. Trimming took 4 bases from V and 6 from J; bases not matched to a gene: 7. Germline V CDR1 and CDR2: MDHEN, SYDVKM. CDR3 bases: TGTGCCAGCAGTTCCGACAGGGGGTCTTTTCAGCCCCAGCATTTT. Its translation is CASSSDRGSFQPQHF. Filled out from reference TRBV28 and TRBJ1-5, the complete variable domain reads DVKVTQSSRYLVKRTGEKVFLECVQDMDHENMFWYRQDPGLGLRLIYFSYDVKMKEKGDIPEGYSVSREKKERFSLILESASTNQTSMYLCASSSDRGSFQPQHFGDGTRLSIL.

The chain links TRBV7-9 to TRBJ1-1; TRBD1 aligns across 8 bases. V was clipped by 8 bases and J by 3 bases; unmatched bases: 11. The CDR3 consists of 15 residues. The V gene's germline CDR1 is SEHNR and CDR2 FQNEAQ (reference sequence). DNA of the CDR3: TGTGCCAGCGCCCCGGACAGGGCGGGGGACACTGAAGCTTTCTTT. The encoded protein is CASAPDRAGDTEAFF.

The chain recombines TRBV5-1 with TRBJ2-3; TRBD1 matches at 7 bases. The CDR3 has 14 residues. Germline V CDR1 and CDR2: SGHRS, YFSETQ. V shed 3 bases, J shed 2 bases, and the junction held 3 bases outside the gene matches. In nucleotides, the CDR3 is TGCGCCAGCAGCTCGGGACAGAACACAGATACGCAGTATTTT. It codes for CASSSGQNTDTQYF.

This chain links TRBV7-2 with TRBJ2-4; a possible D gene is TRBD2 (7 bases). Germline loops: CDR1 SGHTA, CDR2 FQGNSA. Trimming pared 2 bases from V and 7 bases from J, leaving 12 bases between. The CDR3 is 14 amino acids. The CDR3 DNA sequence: TGTGCCAGCAGCTTAACCAGGGGAGGGAACATTCAGTACTTC. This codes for CASSLTRGGNIQYF.

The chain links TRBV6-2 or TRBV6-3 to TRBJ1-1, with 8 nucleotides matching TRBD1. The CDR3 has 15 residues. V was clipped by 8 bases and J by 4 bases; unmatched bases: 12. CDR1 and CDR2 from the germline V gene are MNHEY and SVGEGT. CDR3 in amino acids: CASRRGQGFTTEAFF. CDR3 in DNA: TGTGCCAGCCGCCGTGGACAGGGTTTTACCACTGAAGCTTTCTTT.

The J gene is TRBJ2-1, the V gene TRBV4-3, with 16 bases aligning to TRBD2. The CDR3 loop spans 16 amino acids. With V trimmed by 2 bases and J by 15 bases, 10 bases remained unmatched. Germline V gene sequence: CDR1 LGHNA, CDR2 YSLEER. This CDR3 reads CASSQWGLAGGLVLFF. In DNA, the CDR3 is TGCGCCAGCAGCCAATGGGGACTAGCGGGGGGGCTGGTGCTGTTCTTC.

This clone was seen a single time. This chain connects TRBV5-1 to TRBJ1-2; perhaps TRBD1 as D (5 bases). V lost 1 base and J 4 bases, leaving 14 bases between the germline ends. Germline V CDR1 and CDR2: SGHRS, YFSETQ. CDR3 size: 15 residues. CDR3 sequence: CASSLSGQGIYGYTF. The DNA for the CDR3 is TGCGCCAGCAGCTTGAGTGGGCAGGGCATCTATGGCTACACCTTC.

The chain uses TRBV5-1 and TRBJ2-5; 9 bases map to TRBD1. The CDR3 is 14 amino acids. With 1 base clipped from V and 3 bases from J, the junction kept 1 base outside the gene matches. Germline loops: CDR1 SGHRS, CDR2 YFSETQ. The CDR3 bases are TGCGCCAGCAGCTTGCGGACAGGGGAAGAGACCCAGTACTTC. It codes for CASSLRTGEETQYF.

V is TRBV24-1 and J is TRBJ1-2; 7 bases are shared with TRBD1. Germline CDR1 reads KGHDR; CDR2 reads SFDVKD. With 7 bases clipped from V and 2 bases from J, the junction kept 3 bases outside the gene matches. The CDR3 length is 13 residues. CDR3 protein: CATSETGNYGYTF. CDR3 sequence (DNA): TGTGCCACCAGCGAGACAGGGAACTATGGCTACACCTTC.